Listed here are 2 T cell receptor beta chains from one sample, sequenced in a study of cytomegalovirus exposure and HLA in healthy donors (dated by TCRdb to 2015 to 2018). The library was generated by the immunoSEQ multiplex PCR assay. For the multiplex PCR, a mixture combining 60 forward primers for TCR Vbeta segments and 13 reverse primers for TCR Jbeta segments was used. TCRdb retrieved this table from immuneACCESS and kept in-frame rearrangements only. Not all clones are present; in checked studies, unresolved V genes account for under half, and no reason is known for the remainder. The sample table holds 55,000 to 70,000 clones, of which 60% to 75% were seen once. The ten largest clonotypes hold around 10% of the sample. Input material: PBMCs. The origin of the receptors is a woman between 55 and 75 years old in good health and CMV-seropositive.

The chain links TRBV5-1 to TRBJ2-5; TRBD2 might be the D (5 bases). CDR1 and CDR2 from the germline V gene are SGHRS and YFSETQ. Trimming pared 2 bases from V and 3 bases from J, leaving 14 bases between. This CDR3 has 15 residues. CDR3 sequence: CASSLYGPREETQYF. Here the CDR3 DNA reads TGCGCCAGCAGCTTATACGGGCCGAGGGAAGAGACCCAGTACTTC.

CDR3 DNA: TGTGCCTGGAGGGGCGGGTCGGGAGCCTACGAGCAGTACTTC. Its translation is CAWRGGSGAYEQYF. This chain connects TRBV30 to TRBJ2-7, with D perhaps TRBD2 (6 bases). The CDR3 runs 14 residues. The germline V gene encodes CDR1 GTSNPN and CDR2 SVGIG (reference sequence). V dropped 3 bases and J dropped 2 bases, with 14 bases sitting between them.